This TCR beta chain was recorded in a study of T-cell reconstitution after alpha-beta-depleted transplantation in children (dated by TCRdb to 2015 to 2016). Turning to the overall study: The study quantitatively tracked T-cell immune reconstitution after TCRalphabeta/CD19-depleted allogeneic hematopoietic cell transplantation in children using TCR repertoire profiling.

This clonotype occurred a few times. Its antigen remains undetermined. No qualities accompany the bases; no much larger clone lies one base away. The library was built by means of PCR. Sequencing took place on an Illumina HiSeq 2500. TCR libraries were prepared with molecular barcoding, using unique molecular identifiers to normalize TCRbeta repertoire quantification. TCRdb trimmed public reads at Q25 via fastp, called clones via MiXCR and kept in-frame beta chains. All rows with the same CDR3 protein become a single entry with the most common DNA and genes. The table for this sample lists 600,000 to 700,000 distinct CDR3 sequences; 15% to 20% of them were counted only once. Under 1.2% of the sample is taken by the ten largest. The CDR3, cysteine through phenylalanine, is 12 amino acids long. Only the CDR3 portion is preserved as DNA: 36 bases, with reading frame beginning at the first base. V drops 1 base and J drops 7 bases, leaving 10 bases in between. The CDR1 and CDR2 encoded by the germline V gene (reference sequence) are GTSNPN and SVGIG.

The material sequenced was PBMCs from the stem cell graft donor, taken from the stem cell graft. The receptor's source is a human donor who donated a stem cell graft to a child with acute myeloid leukemia. The V gene is TRBV30 and the J gene is TRBJ1-1, with no reliable assignment of the D segment. The CDR3 region reads CAWSEVGDEAFF. The DNA reads TGTGCCTGGAGTGAGGTTGGGGATGAAGCTTTCTTT.